The clone carrying this T cell receptor (beta chain) was seen a handful of times. The antigen remains unidentified. These data belong to a study of cytomegalovirus exposure and HLA in healthy donors. Study results and limitations: HLA alleles showed associations with 15,000 to 20,000 TCR beta sequences in a later analysis, at a 0.05 false discovery rate. V- and J-gene trimming of TCR beta was linked (in a later analysis) to a missense DCLRE1C variant. Reports credit the classifier with highly specific, highly sensitive diagnosis of cytomegalovirus status. According to the study, 180 or so TCR beta chains were cytomegalovirus-associated.

Amplification used 60 Vbeta primers and 13 Jbeta primers. Method: immunoSEQ multiplex PCR; TCRdb's copy keeps in-frame clones and lacks some. The sample carries under 150,000 clones, about three quarters recorded once. This TCR was recovered from a woman younger than 35 in good health and CMV-seronegative. What was sequenced was PBMCs.

The CDR3 DNA is TGTGCCTGGAATAGCGCGGGTTTCTACGAGCAGTACTTC. It is translated as CAWNSAGFYEQYF. This chain uses TRBV30 with TRBJ2-7, with D possibly TRBD2 on 5 matching bases. The germline gives CDR1 GTSNPN, CDR2 SVGIG (reference sequence). V lost 4 bases and J 3 bases, leaving 13 bases between the germline ends. CDR3 length equals 13 residues. The full variable domain, rest sourced from reference TRBV30 and TRBJ2-7, is SQTIHQWPATLVQPVGSPLSLECTVEGTSNPNLYWYRQAAGRGLQLLFYSVGIGQISSEVPQNLSASRPQDRQFILSSKKLLLSDSGFYLCAWNSAGFYEQYFGPGTRLTVT.